This TCR beta chain was obtained from a study of T cell repertoires in ileal Crohn's disease. The method was immunoSEQ multiplex PCR; TCRdb's version includes in-frame clones alone and lacks a portion of them. The data show approximately 14,000 clones, nearly 90% seen once. Germline values: CDR1 LNHDA, CDR2 SQIVND (reference sequence). The CDR3 extends over 15 amino acids. V gave up 5 bases and J gave up 0 bases, with 13 bases separating them. This clonotype originated in an adult with Crohn's disease. V and J are TRBV19 and TRBJ1-1; the D is unclear. The sequenced sample was ileal tissue. The CDR3 bases are TGTGCCAGTAGTTTCGGCGGATCCATGAACACTGAAGCTTTCTTT. This gives the protein CASSFGGSMNTEAFF.